This TCR beta chain was captured in a study of CD8 T cells in Susac syndrome. Sequencing of TCR beta was undertaken in CD8+ and CD4+ T cells derived from blood. Controls were healthy donors chosen to match patients in age and sex. FACS was used to enrich TEMRA cells, whereas the CD8+ and CD4+ T cells were obtained by negative isolation. This CDR3 spans 16 amino acids. V shed 4 bases, J shed 3 bases, and the junction held 6 bases outside the gene matches. cDNA came from around 0.5 to 1 ug RNA primed by random hexamers. In TCRdb, the immunoSEQ multiplex PCR reads were re-called with MiXCR into one record per CDR3 protein. The sample has about 190,000 distinct CDR3 sequences, 95% seen once.

This receptor was identified in a human donor in good health. The specimen sequenced was CD4+ T cells from PBMCs. This chain uses TRBV12-3 or TRBV12-4 with TRBJ2-3; 11 bases are a match to TRBD2. CDR3 in amino acids: CASSSLLAGVTDTQYF. The CDR3 nucleotides read TGTGCCAGCAGTTCCTTACTAGCGGGGGTTACAGATACGCAGTATTTT.